The entry below gives a single T cell receptor (beta chain) sequence along with its context. Its specificity is unknown. The sample is drawn from a study of T-cell reconstitution after alpha-beta-depleted transplantation in children. Trimming at V came to 0 bases and at J to 1 base, leaving 16 bases not matched to a gene. This CDR3 region has 21 residues. The germline CDR1 and CDR2 sequences are MNHEY and SVGEGT. Overall study findings and caveats: Reports say that about two months after transplant, the alpha-beta T cells came out of several hundred graft clones that had expanded. Once a year had passed after transplant, T-cell counts and diversity came mostly from newly produced T cells. Diversity of TCRbeta at day 60 was high in some patients, arising from surviving recipient T cells and thymic progenitors.

TCRbeta library preparation incorporated unique molecular identifiers. TCRdb itself ran the PCR reads through MiXCR, one entry per CDR3 protein. The sample has fewer than 700,000 distinct CDR3 sequences; more than 20% are singletons. Sequenced material: PBMCs, mostly from graft donor cells, taken 360 days after TCRalphabeta/CD19-depleted stem cell transplant. The TCR sequence derives from a boy younger than two who had a stem cell transplant for acute myeloid leukemia, so the T cells may come from the graft donor. The chain combines TRBV6-2 or TRBV6-3 with TRBJ2-3, with 10 bases fitting TRBD2. Here the CDR3 reads CASSYSIKGRIAGGRTDTQYF. In DNA, the CDR3 is TGTGCCAGCAGTTACTCGATCAAGGGACGAATAGCGGGGGGACGCACAGATACGCAGTATTTT.